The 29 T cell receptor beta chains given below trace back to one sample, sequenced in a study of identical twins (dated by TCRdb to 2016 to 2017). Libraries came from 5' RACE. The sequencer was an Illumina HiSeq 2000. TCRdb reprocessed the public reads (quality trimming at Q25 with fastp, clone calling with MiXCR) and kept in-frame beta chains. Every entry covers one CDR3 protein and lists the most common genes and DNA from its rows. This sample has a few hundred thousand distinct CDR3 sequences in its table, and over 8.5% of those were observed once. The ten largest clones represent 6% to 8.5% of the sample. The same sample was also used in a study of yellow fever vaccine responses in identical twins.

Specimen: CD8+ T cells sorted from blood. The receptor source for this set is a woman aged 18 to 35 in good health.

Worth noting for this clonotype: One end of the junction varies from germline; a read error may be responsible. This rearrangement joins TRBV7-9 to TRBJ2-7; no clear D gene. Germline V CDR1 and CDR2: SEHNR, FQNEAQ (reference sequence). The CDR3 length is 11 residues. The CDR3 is CASSTSYGQYF. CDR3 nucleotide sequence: TGTGCCAGCAGCACGTCCTACGGGCAGTACTTC.

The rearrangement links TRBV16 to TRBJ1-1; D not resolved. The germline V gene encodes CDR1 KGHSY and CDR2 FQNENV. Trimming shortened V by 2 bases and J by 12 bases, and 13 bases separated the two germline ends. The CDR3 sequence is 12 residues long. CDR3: CASSQGPRATFF. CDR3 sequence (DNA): TGTGCCAGCAGCCAAGGCCCTAGGGCGACTTTCTTT. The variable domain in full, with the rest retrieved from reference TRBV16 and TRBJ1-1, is GEEVAQTPKHLVRGEGQKAKLYCAPIKGHSYVFWYQQVLKNEFKFLISFQNENVFDETGMPKERFSAKCLPNSPCSLEIQATKLEDSAVYFCASSQGPRATFFGQGTRLTVV.

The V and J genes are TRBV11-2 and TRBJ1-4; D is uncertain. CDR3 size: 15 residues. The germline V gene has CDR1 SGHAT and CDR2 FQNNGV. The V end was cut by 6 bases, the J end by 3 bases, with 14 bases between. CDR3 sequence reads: CASRLNDLSNEKLFF. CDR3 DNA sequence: TGTGCCAGCAGGCTTAATGACCTATCTAATGAAAAACTGTTTTTT.

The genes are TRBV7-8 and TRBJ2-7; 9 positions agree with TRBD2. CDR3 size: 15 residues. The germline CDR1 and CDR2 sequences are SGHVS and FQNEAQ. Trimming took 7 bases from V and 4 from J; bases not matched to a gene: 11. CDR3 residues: CASTIRAGGQYEQYF. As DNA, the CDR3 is TGTGCCAGCACCATCCGGGCGGGGGGGCAATACGAGCAGTACTTC.

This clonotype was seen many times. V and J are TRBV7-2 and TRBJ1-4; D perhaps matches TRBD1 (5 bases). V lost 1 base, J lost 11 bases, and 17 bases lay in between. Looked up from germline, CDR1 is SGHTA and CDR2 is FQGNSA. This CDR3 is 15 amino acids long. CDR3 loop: CASSLEPGVEGKLFF. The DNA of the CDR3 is TGTGCCAGCAGCTTAGAACCAGGCGTTGAGGGGAAACTGTTTTTT.

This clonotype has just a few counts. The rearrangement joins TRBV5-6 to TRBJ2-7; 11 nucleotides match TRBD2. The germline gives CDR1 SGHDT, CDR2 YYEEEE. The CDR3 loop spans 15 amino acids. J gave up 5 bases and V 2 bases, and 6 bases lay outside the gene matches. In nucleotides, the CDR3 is TGTGCCAGCAGCTTTAGCGGGAGGGCCTACGACGAGCAGTACTTC. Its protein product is CASSFSGRAYDEQYF.

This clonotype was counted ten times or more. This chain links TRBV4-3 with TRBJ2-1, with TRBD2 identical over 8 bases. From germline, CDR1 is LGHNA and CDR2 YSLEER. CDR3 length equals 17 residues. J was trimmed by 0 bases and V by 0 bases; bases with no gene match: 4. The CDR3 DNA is TGCGCCAGCAGCCAAGATCGGACTAGCCTCTCCTACAATGAGCAGTTCTTC. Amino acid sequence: CASSQDRTSLSYNEQFF.

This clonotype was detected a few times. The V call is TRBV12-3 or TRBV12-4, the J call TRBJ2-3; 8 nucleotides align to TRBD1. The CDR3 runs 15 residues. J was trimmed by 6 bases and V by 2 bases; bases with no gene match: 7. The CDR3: CASSLRTGYGDTQYF. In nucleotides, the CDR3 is TGTGCCAGCAGTTTAAGGACAGGGTATGGGGATACGCAGTATTTT.

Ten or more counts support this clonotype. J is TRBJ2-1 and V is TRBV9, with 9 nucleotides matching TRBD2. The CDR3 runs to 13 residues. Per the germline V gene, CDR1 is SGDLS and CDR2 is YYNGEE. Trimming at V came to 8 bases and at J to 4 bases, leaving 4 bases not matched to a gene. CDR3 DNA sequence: TGTGCCAGATGGAGCGGGGGGTACAATGAGCAGTTCTTC. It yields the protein CARWSGGYNEQFF.

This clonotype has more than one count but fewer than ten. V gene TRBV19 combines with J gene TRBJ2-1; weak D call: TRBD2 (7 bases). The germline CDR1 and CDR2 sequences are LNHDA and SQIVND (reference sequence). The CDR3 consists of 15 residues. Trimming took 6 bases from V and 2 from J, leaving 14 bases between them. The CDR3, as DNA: TGTGCCAGTAGGGCGGGGGCGGGGCCCTACAATGAGCAGTTCTTC. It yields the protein CASRAGAGPYNEQFF.

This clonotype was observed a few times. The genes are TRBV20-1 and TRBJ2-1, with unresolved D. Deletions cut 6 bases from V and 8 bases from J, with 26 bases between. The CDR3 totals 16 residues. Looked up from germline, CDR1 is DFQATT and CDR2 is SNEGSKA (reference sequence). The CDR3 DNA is TGCAGTGCCCCAATGGAAACGGACCACCCTGGGGATGAGCAGTTCTTC. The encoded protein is CSAPMETDHPGDEQFF.

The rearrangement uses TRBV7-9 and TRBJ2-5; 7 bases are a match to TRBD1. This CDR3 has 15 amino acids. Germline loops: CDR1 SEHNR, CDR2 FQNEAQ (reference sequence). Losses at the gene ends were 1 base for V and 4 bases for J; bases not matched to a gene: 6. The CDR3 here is CASSLVGRGTETQYF. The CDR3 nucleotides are TGTGCCAGCAGCTTAGTCGGCAGGGGGACAGAGACCCAGTACTTC.

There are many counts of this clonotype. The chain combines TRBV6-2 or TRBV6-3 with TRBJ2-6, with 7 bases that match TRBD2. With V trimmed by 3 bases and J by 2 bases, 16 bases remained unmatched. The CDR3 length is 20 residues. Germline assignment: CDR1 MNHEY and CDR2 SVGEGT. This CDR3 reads CASSYPGLSNGGTGANVLTF. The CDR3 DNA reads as TGTGCCAGCAGTTATCCCGGACTCTCTAACGGGGGGACTGGGGCCAACGTCCTGACTTTC.

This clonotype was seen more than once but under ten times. This CDR3 is CASSPAGGVEAFF. Here the CDR3 DNA reads TGTGCCAGCAGCCCCGCCGGGGGGGTTGAAGCTTTCTTT. The chain combines TRBV7-2 with TRBJ1-1; TRBD1 might be the D (5 bases). Germline assignment: CDR1 SGHTA and CDR2 FQGNSA. V was pared by 5 bases and J by 7 bases, with 14 bases between. CDR3 length: 13 amino acids.

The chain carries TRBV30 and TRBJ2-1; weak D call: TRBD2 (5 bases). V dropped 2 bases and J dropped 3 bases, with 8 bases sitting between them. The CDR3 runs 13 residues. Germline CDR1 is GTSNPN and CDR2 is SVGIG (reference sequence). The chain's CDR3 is CAWSFRDYNEQFF. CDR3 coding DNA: TGTGCCTGGAGTTTCCGGGACTACAATGAGCAGTTCTTC.

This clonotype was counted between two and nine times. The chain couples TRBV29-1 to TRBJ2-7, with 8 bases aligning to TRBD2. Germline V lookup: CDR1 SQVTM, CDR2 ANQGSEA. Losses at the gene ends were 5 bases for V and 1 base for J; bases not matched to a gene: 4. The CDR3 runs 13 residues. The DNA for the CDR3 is TGCAGCGTTAAACTAGCGGATTCCTACGAGCAGTACTTC. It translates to CSVKLADSYEQYF.

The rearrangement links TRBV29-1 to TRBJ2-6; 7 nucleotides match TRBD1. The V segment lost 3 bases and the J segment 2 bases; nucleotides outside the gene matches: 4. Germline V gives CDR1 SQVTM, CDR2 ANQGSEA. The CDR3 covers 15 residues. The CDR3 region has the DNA TGCAGCGTTGAGTACAGGGGACCTGGGGCCAACGTCCTGACTTTC. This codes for CSVEYRGPGANVLTF. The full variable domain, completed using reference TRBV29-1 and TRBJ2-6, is SAVISQKPSRDICQRGTSLTIQCQVDSQVTMMFWYRQQPGQSLTLIATANQGSEATYESGFVIDKFPISRPNLTFSTLTVSNMSPEDSSIYLCSVEYRGPGANVLTFGAGSRLTVL.

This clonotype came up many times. The CDR3 DNA reads as TGTGCCAGCAGCTTTGGGCAAGAGACCCAGTACTTC. Protein product: CASSFGQETQYF. V and J are TRBV12-3 or TRBV12-4 and TRBJ2-5; no firm D call. The CDR3 is 12 residues long. Trimming pared 6 bases from V and 2 bases from J, leaving 7 bases between.

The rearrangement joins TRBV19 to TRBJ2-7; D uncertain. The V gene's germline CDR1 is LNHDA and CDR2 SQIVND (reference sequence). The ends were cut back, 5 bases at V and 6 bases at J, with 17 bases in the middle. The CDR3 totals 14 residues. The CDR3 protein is CASSSFSGAGEQYF. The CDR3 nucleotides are TGTGCCAGTAGTTCATTCTCTGGAGCCGGCGAGCAGTACTTC.

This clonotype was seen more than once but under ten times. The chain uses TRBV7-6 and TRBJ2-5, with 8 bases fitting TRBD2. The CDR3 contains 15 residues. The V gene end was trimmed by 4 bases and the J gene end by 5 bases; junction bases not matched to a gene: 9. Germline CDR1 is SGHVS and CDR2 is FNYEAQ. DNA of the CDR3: TGTGCCAGCAGCTCCCCCGGGACTAGTATCGAGACCCAGTACTTC. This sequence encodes CASSSPGTSIETQYF.

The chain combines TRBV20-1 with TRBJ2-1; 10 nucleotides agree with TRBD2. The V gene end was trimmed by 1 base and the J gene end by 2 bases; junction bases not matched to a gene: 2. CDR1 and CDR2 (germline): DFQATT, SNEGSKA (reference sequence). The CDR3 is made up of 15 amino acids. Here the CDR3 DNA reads TGCAGTGCTAGAGGCCTAGCGGGGGCCTACAATGAGCAGTTCTTC. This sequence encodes CSARGLAGAYNEQFF.

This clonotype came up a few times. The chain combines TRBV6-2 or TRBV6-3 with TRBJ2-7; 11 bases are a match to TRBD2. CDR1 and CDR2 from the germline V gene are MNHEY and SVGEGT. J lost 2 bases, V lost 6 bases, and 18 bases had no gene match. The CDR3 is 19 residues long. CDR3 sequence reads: CASSLKQTTSGTKPYEQYF. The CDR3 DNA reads TGTGCCAGCAGCCTAAAACAAACGACTAGCGGGACCAAGCCCTACGAGCAGTACTTC.

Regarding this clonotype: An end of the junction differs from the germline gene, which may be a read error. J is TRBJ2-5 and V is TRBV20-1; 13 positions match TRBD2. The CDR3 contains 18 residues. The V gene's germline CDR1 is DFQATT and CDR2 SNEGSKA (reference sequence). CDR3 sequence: CCARTNSGTSGMQETQYF. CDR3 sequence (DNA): TGCTGTGCTAGAACCAACTCGGGGACTAGCGGGATGCAAGAGACCCAGTACTTC.

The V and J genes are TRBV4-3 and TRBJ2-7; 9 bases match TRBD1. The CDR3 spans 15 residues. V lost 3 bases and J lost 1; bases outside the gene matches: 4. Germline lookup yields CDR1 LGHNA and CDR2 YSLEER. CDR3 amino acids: CASSQGQGRSYEQYF. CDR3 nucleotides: TGCGCCAGCAGCCAGGGACAGGGACGTTCCTACGAGCAGTACTTC.

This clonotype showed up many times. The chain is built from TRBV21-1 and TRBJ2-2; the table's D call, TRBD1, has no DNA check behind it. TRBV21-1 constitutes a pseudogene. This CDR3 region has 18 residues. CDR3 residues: CASSPPGTGPRDTGELFF. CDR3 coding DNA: TGTGCCAGCAGCCCCCCCGGGACAGGCCCGCGAGACACCGGGGAGCTGTTTTTT.

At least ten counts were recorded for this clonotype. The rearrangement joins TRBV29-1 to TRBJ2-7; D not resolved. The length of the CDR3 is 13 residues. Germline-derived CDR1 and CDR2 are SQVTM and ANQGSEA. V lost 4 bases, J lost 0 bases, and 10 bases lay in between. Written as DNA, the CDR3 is TGCAGCGTTGCACGGATTGACTCCTACGAGCAGTACTTC. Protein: CSVARIDSYEQYF.

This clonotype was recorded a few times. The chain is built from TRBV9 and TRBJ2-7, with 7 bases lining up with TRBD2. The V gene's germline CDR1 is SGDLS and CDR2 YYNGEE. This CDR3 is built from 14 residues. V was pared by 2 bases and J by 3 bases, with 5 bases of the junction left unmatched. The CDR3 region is CASSVGGSHYEQYF. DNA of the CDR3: TGTGCCAGCAGCGTCGGGGGGTCCCACTACGAGCAGTACTTC.

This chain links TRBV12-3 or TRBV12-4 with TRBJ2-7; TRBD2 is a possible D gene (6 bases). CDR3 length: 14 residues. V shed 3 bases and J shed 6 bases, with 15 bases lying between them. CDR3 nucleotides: TGTGCCAGCAGTTTGGAGGGCCCGATGGGCGAGCAGTACTTC. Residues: CASSLEGPMGEQYF.

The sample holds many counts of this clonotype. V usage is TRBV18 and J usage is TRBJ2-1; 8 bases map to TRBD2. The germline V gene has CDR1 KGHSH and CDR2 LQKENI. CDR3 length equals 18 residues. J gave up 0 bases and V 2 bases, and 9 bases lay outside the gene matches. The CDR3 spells CASSPFDSGASSYNEQFF. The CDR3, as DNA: TGTGCCAGCTCACCATTCGATAGCGGGGCAAGCTCCTACAATGAGCAGTTCTTC.